The clone carrying this T cell receptor beta chain was found a few times. The antigen is undetermined. The CDR3 runs 14 residues. V dropped 8 bases and J dropped 7; count of bases not matched to a gene: 12. From germline, CDR1 is DFQATT and CDR2 SNEGSKA (reference sequence). The data stem from a study of CD8 T cells in ankylosing spondylitis. Study-level findings and limits: Clones linked with disease were CD8+ and fairly uncommon in the peripheral blood. A TCR beta motif of 7 to 9 highly homologous variants seemed to mark ankylosing spondylitis blood. Significant enrichment of disease-linked clones was reportedly seen in matched ankylosing spondylitis synovial fluid.

Libraries for TCR beta were made by quantitative 5'-RACE with molecular barcodes. Each CDR3 protein gets one entry after TCRdb re-called the 5' RACE reads with MiXCR. The sample holds about 270,000 distinct CDR3 sequences, 30% to 35% seen once. J is TRBJ2-3 and V is TRBV20-1; 10 nucleotides align to TRBD2. This TCR was recovered from a male donor with ankylosing spondylitis or in good health (not recorded which). Sequencing was performed on blood, either unsorted or a sorted T cell fraction (not recorded which). CDR3 nucleotide sequence: TGCAGTAAGGGGGCTAGCGGGGGCCCCCATACGCAGTATTTT. This sequence encodes CSKGASGGPHTQYF.